The 4 T cell receptor beta chains presented below share a single source sample, sequenced in a study of memory CD4+ T cells and cytomegalovirus serostatus (dated by TCRdb to about 2019). Libraries were built with the immunoSEQ multiplex PCR assay. The clones in this table, taken by TCRdb from immuneACCESS, are in-frame only. Not every clone is retained; where verified, under half of the shortfall comes from an unresolved V gene, and the cause of the rest is unknown. A total of about 56,000 clones appear in this sample, around 76% of them only once. Over 0.35% of the sample is held by the ten biggest clonotypes. A FACSAria II was used to sort memory CD4+ T cells, defined as single viable CD3+CD4+CD8-CD45RO+ cells. The sequencing sample was made of memory CD4+ T cells from blood. The receptors shown here come from an adult in good health and CMV-seronegative.

The chain employs TRBV7-2 and TRBJ2-1, with D perhaps matching TRBD2 (7 bases). V was shortened by 5 bases and J by 3 bases, with 14 bases between the two germline ends. CDR1 and CDR2 (germline): SGHTA, FQGNSA. This CDR3 is built from 15 residues. The CDR3 protein is CASSRGGANYNEQFF. For the CDR3, the DNA is TGTGCCAGCAGCCGAGGGGGGGCAAACTACAATGAGCAGTTCTTC.

V and J are TRBV6-1 and TRBJ1-2; TRBD1 aligns across 7 bases. The CDR3 has 12 amino acids. CDR1 is MNHNS, CDR2 SASEGT, per germline. V lost 6 bases to trimming and J lost 8 bases; unmatched junction nucleotides: 6. CDR3 sequence (DNA): TGTGCCAGCAGCGCAGGGGGAAACGGCTACACCTTC. Translation: CASSAGGNGYTF.

This clone was detected a few times. The chain combines TRBV9 with TRBJ1-6; TRBD1 agrees at 8 bases. The CDR3 is 15 residues long. Trimming took 4 bases from V and 10 from J; bases not matched to a gene: 10. Per the germline V gene, CDR1 is SGDLS and CDR2 is YYNGEE. CDR3 sequence: CASSPWTGINSPLHF. The CDR3 DNA sequence: TGTGCCAGCAGCCCTTGGACAGGGATCAACTCACCCCTCCACTTT.

The chain employs TRBV4-1 and TRBJ1-1; D may be TRBD1 (6 bases). The V end lost 4 bases, the J end lost 5 bases, and 20 bases lay between the germline ends. CDR1 is MGHRA and CDR2 is YSYEKL in the germline V gene. CDR3 length: 16 residues. CDR3 DNA sequence: TGCGCCAGCAGCCCGCAAGGGAACAGGGCGGATACTGAAGCTTTCTTT. Amino acids: CASSPQGNRADTEAFF.